This TCR beta chain is from a study of cytomegalovirus exposure and HLA in healthy donors. Study outcomes and limitations: In an earlier analysis, about 87% or about 30%: the productive usage of most TCR beta V segments. Later analysis showed TCR association rates varying by HLA locus, highest for DRB1 and lowest for HLA-C. Later analysis indicated greater clonal expansion among HLA-associated TCR beta chains than among equally common other chains.

Per germline, CDR1 SNHLY and CDR2 FYNNEI. V trimming: 6 bases; J trimming: 3 bases; junction bases outside the gene matches: 9. CDR3 length: 16 residues. On this clone: What it binds is unknown.

Primers: 60 Vbeta forward and 13 Jbeta reverse. Data came from immunoSEQ multiplex PCR; TCRdb stores just in-frame clones and leaves some out. The table has roughly 190,000 clones, more than 75% seen once. This rearrangement joins TRBV2 to TRBJ2-7; TRBD2 matches 12 bases. Input material: PBMCs. The TCR was taken from a woman between 18 and 29 years old in good health and CMV-seronegative. In DNA form, the CDR3 reads TGTGCCAGCAGGGAACGAACTAGCGGGAGGTTCTACGAGCAGTACTTC. Residues: CASRERTSGRFYEQYF.